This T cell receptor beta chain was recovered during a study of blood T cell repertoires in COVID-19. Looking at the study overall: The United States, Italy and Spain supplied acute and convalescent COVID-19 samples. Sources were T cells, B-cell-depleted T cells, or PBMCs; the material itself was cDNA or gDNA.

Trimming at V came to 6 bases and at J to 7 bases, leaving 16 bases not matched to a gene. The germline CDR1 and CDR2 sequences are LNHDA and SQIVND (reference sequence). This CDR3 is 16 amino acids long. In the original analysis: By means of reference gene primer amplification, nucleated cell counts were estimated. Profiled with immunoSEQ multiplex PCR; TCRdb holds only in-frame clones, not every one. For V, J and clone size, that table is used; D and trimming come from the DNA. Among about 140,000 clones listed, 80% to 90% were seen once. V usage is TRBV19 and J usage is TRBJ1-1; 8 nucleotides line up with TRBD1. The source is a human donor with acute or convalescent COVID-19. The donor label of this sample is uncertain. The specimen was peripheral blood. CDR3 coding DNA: TGTGCCAGTAGGCGTGAACCGGGACAGGTTTTCGGTGAAGCTTTCTTT. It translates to CASRREPGQVFGEAFF.